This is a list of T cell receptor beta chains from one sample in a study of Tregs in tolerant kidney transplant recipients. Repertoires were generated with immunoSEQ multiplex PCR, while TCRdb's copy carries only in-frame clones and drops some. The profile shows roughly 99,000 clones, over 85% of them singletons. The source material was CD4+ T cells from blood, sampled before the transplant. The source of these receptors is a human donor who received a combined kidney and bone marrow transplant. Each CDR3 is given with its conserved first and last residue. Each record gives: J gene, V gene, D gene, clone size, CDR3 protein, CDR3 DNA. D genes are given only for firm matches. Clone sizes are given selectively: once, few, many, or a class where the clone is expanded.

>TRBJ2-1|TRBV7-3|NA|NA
CASSLQAGSIYNEQFF
TGTGCCAGCAGCTTACAGGCAGGTTCGATATACAATGAGCAGTTCTTC
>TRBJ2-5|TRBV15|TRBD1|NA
CATSREFDRVETQYF
TGTGCCACCAGCAGAGAATTCGACAGGGTTGAGACCCAGTACTTC
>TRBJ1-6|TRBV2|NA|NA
CASLDRRQSPLHF
TGTGCCAGCCTAGACCGCCGGCAGTCACCCCTCCACTTT
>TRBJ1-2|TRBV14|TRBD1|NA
CASSQGRQGPPYGYTF
TGTGCCAGCAGCCAAGGTAGACAGGGACCCCCCTATGGCTACACCTTC
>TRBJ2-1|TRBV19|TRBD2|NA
CATQIGTSGSNEQFF
TGTGCCACCCAGATAGGGACTAGCGGGAGCAATGAGCAGTTCTTC
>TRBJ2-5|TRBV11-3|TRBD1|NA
CASSPGTARETQYF
TGTGCCAGCAGCCCTGGGACAGCCCGGGAGACCCAGTACTTC
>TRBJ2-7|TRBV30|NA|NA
CAWSWRGFYEQYF
TGTGCCTGGAGTTGGCGGGGATTCTACGAGCAGTACTTC
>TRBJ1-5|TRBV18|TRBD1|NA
CASSLVGQRNQPQHF
TGTGCCAGCTCACTTGTGGGACAGCGAAATCAGCCCCAGCATTTT
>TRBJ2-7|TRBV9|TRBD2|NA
CASSASGTGLYEQYF
TGTGCCAGCAGCGCCAGCGGGACTGGCCTTTACGAGCAGTACTTC
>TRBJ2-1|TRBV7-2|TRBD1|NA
CASSSRTGDSYNEQFF
TGTGCCAGCAGCTCCCGGACAGGTGACTCCTACAATGAGCAGTTCTTC
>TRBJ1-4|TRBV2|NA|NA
CASSEAGTSWEKLFF
TGTGCCAGCAGTGAAGCCGGGACATCTTGGGAAAAACTGTTTTTT
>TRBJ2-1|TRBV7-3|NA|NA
CASSPQGGVGEQFF
TGTGCCAGCAGCCCCCAAGGGGGAGTCGGTGAGCAGTTCTTC
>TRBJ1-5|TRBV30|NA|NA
CAWSGQNNQPQHF
TGTGCCTGGAGTGGGCAGAACAATCAGCCCCAGCATTTT
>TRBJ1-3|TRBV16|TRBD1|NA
CASSQSLGQASGNTIYF
TGTGCCAGCAGCCAATCCCTCGGACAGGCCTCTGGAAACACCATATATTTT
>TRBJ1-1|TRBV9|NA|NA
CASNPQGLGTEAFF
TGTGCCAGCAATCCCCAGGGGCTCGGTACTGAAGCTTTCTTT
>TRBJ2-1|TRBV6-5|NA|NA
CASSLSGGAYNEQFF
TGTGCCAGCAGCCTTAGCGGAGGGGCCTACAATGAGCAGTTCTTC
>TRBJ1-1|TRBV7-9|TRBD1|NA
CASSLLTGGNTEAFF
TGTGCCAGCAGCTTACTGACAGGGGGGAACACTGAAGCTTTCTTT
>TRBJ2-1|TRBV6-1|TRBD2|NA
CASSVGTNSYNEQFF
TGTGCCAGCAGTGTCGGGACTAACTCCTACAATGAGCAGTTCTTC
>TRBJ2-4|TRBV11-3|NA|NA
CASSFIGAAKNIQYF
TGTGCCAGCAGTTTTATAGGGGCCGCCAAAAACATTCAGTACTTC
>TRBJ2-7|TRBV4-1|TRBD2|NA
CASSQGSGRAYEQYF
TGCGCCAGCAGCCAAGGGAGCGGGAGGGCCTACGAGCAGTACTTC
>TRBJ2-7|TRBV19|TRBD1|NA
CASSIAPSGGYEQYF
TGTGCCAGTAGTATAGCCCCGTCAGGGGGCTACGAGCAGTACTTC
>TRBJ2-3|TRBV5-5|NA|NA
CASSSIVAGNTDTQYF
TGTGCCAGCAGCTCCATTGTGGCGGGGAACACAGATACGCAGTATTTT
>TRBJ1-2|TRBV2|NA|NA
CASSGGQTNYGYTF
TGTGCCAGCAGTGGCGGACAGACTAACTATGGCTACACCTTC
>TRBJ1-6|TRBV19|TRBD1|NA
CASSIEIITGDSPLHF
TGTGCCAGTAGTATAGAAATTATAACAGGGGATTCACCCCTCCACTTT
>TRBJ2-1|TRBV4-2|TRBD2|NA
CASSLGLAGGYNEQFF
TGTGCCAGCAGCTTAGGACTAGCGGGAGGGTACAATGAGCAGTTCTTC
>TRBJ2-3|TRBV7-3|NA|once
CASSLNGRGGTDTQYF
TGCGCCAGCAGCTTAAACGGGAGAGGGGGCACAGATACGCAGTATTTT
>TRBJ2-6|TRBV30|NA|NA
CAWSLPLRVTGANVLTF
TGTGCCTGGAGTTTACCCCTCCGCGTAACTGGGGCCAACGTCCTGACTTTC
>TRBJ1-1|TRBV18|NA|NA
CASSPTGQLEAFF
TGTGCCAGCTCACCCACGGGACAACTTGAAGCTTTCTTT
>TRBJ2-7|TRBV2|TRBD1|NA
CASSVIQGGEQYF
TGTGCCAGCAGTGTCATACAGGGGGGCGAGCAGTACTTC
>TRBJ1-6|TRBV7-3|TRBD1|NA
CASSLTDREPLHF
TGTGCCAGCAGCTTAACCGACAGGGAACCCCTCCACTTT
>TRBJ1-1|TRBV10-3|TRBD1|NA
CAIGGQGLNTEAFF
TGTGCCATCGGGGGACAGGGGCTGAACACTGAAGCTTTCTTT
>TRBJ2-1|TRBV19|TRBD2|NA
CASSIPPGTSKNEQFF
TGTGCCAGTAGTATTCCACCCGGGACTAGCAAGAATGAGCAGTTCTTC
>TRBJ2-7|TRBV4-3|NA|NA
CASSQEARDSTYEQYF
TGCGCCAGCAGCCAAGAAGCGCGGGACTCCACCTACGAGCAGTACTTC
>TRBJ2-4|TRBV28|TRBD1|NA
CATVTGGAKNIQYF
TGTGCCACTGTGACAGGGGGAGCCAAAAACATTCAGTACTTC
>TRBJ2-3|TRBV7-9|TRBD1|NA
CASSVTGRTTDTQYF
TGTGCCAGCAGCGTGACAGGGAGAACCACAGATACGCAGTATTTT
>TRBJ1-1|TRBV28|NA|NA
CASSFPLQGIGTEAFF
TGTGCCAGCAGTTTCCCCTTACAGGGTATTGGCACTGAAGCTTTCTTT
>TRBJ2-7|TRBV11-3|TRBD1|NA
CASSLSGQGLRYF
TGTGCCAGCAGCTTATCAGGACAGGGCCTACGGTACTTC
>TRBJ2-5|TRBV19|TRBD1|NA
CASSMTGTWETQYF
TGTGCCAGTAGTATGACAGGGACATGGGAGACCCAGTACTTC
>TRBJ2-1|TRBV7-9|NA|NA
CASSRVEQFF
TGTGCCAGCAGTAGAGTTGAGCAGTTCTTC
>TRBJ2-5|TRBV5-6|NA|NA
CASSFGRQETQYF
TGTGCCAGCAGCTTTGGCAGGCAAGAGACCCAGTACTTC
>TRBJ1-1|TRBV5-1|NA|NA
CASSADTPGDTEAFF
TGCGCCAGCAGCGCGGACACTCCGGGGGACACTGAAGCTTTCTTT
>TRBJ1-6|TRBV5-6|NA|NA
CASSFLAASSYNSPLHF
TGTGCCAGCAGCTTCTTGGCAGCGAGCTCCTATAATTCACCCCTCCACTTT
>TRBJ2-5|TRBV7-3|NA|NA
CASSFGTKTETQYF
TGTGCCAGCAGCTTCGGGACAAAGACAGAGACCCAGTACTTC
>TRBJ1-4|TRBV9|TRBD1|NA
CASTGATNEKLFF
TGTGCCAGTACAGGGGCTACTAATGAAAAACTGTTTTTT